This T cell receptor beta chain was captured in a study of cytomegalovirus exposure and HLA in healthy donors. Study as a whole: Earlier sequencing of about 179 million T cells yielded approximately 120 million unique TCR beta sequences.

13 Jbeta primers and 60 Vbeta primers were used for the PCR. In the original processing: An analysis performed later counted about 80 million unique TCR beta chains (roughly 11 million of them shared). Some clones are missing from TCRdb's copy, which holds only in-frame ones; the method was immunoSEQ multiplex PCR. The DNA gave D and trimming, while V, J and clone size come from that table. This sample yields approximately 200,000 clones, of which approximately 87% are seen a single time; around 1.4% belongs to the top ten. No record was made of this donor's CMV serostatus. Trimming at V came to 5 bases and at J to 4 bases, leaving 12 bases not matched to a gene. Germline V gene data show CDR1 as SQVTM and CDR2 as ANQGSEA. The CDR3 contains 16 residues.

V usage is TRBV29-1 and J usage is TRBJ1-3; 9 nucleotides align to TRBD1. The clonotype comes from a human donor in good health. The specimen was PBMCs. CDR3 sequence: CSVYRLGQGLGNTIYF. DNA for the CDR3: TGCAGCGTTTATAGGTTAGGACAGGGGCTGGGAAACACCATATATTTT.